A single sample gave rise to the 16 T cell receptor beta chains below, sequenced in a study of T cells in Graves' hyperthyroidism and ophthalmopathy. It was RNA transcripts that yielded the amplified TCR beta CDR3 regions. A first-round RT-PCR of the TCR CDR3 used the HTBI primer set. TCRdb called the multiplex PCR reads again in MiXCR, with one record for every CDR3 protein. This sample yields hundreds of thousands of distinct CDR3 sequences, of which 15% to 20% are seen a single time; over 45% belongs to the top ten. Sequencing used blood. These receptor sequences come from a man between 35 and 55 years old with Graves' ophthalmopathy.

The chain couples TRBV20-1 to TRBJ2-2, with 9 bases matching TRBD2. V was pared by 4 bases and J by 4 bases, with 7 bases of the junction left unmatched. Germline V gene lookup returns CDR1 DFQATT and CDR2 SNEGSKA (reference sequence). The CDR3 is made up of 15 amino acids. CDR3 bases: TGCAGTGCTACAAAGCCGCGGGGGGGCACCGGGGAGCTGTTTTTT. It codes for CSATKPRGGTGELFF.

The V gene is TRBV5-5, the J gene TRBJ1-6; D uncertain. The CDR3 runs to 15 residues. Trimming took 2 bases from V and 8 from J, leaving 14 bases between them. The germline V gene encodes CDR1 SGHKS and CDR2 YYEKEE (reference sequence). CDR3 nucleotide sequence: TGTGCCAGCAGCTTAGCCCCCACGGAGGATTCACCCCTCCACTTT. Translation gives CASSLAPTEDSPLHF.

At least ten counts were recorded for this clonotype. The rearrangement joins TRBV20-1 to TRBJ2-3; D remains ambiguous. The length of the CDR3 is 10 residues. In germline, CDR1 is DFQATT, CDR2 SNEGSKA (reference sequence). Trimming removed 3 bases from V and 2 bases from J, with 0 bases in between. In nucleotides, the CDR3 is TGCAGTGCTAGCACAGATACGCAGTATTTT. Translating it yields CSASTDTQYF.

This clonotype came up a few times. This rearrangement joins TRBV5-5 to TRBJ1-5; TRBD1 might be the D (6 bases). Germline V lookup: CDR1 SGHKS, CDR2 YYEKEE (reference sequence). Trimming took 7 bases from V and 3 from J, leaving 14 bases between them. The CDR3 contains 14 residues. The CDR3 is CASAGGGDNQPQHF. The DNA for the CDR3 is TGTGCCAGCGCGGGAGGGGGGGACAATCAGCCCCAGCATTTT. Combining the CDR3 with reference TRBV5-5 and TRBJ1-5 gives the whole variable domain DAGVTQSPTHLIKTRGQQVTLRCSPISGHKSVSWYQQVLGQGPQFIFQYYEKEERGRGNFPDRFSARQFPNYSSELNVNALLLGDSALYLCASAGGGDNQPQHFGDGTRLSIL.

This clonotype was seen many times. This rearrangement joins TRBV3-1 to TRBJ1-1; 8 positions match TRBD1. Germline V gene sequence: CDR1 LGHDT, CDR2 YNNKEL (reference sequence). The CDR3 is made up of 15 amino acids. V was pared by 1 base and J by 8 bases, with 9 bases of the junction left unmatched. CDR3 amino acids: CASSQGGPRTGEAFF. The CDR3, as DNA: TGTGCCAGCAGCCAAGGAGGGCCCAGGACAGGGGAAGCTTTCTTT.

Points on this clonotype: A much larger clone lies a single base off, so this may be a read error. The chain combines TRBV5-1 with TRBJ1-5, with no clear D. The CDR3 length is 15 residues. The germline CDR1 and CDR2 sequences are SGHRS and YFSETQ. The CDR3 region has the DNA TGCGCCGGCAGCCCGGCCCCTTATAGCAATCAGCCCCAGCATTTT. As protein: CAGSPAPYSNQPQHF.

This clonotype was seen repeatedly, ten times or more. The chain joins TRBV6-1 to TRBJ2-7, with D hard to call. V lost 1 base to trimming and J lost 2 bases, with 15 bases between them. CDR1 MNHNS and CDR2 SASEGT come from the germline V gene. The CDR3 has 16 residues. As DNA, the CDR3 is TGTGCCAGCAGTGAAGAGGGCAGAGTCTTTCCCTACGAGCAGTACTTC. Translation gives CASSEEGRVFPYEQYF.

This clonotype was counted a few times. This rearrangement joins TRBV15 to TRBJ2-3; D gene unclear. Trimming removed 1 base from V and 2 bases from J, with 10 bases in between. This CDR3 has 15 amino acids. Germline CDR1 is LNHNV and CDR2 is YYDKDF (reference sequence). The CDR3 DNA is TGTGCCACCAGCAGAGTGCTGCAGAACACAGATACGCAGTATTTT. It translates to CATSRVLQNTDTQYF. Full variable domain (outside the CDR3, taken from reference TRBV15 and TRBJ2-3): DAMVIQNPRYQVTQFGKPVTLSCSQTLNHNVMYWYQQKSSQAPKLLFHYYDKDFNNEADTPDNFQSRRPNTSFCFLDIRSPGLGDTAMYLCATSRVLQNTDTQYFGPGTRLTVL.

This clonotype was detected ten times or more. The V and J genes are TRBV28 and TRBJ2-7, with TRBD1 identical over 10 bases. The CDR3 is 15 amino acids. The junction had 12 bases not matched to a gene; V was cut back by 7 bases and J by 6 bases. In germline, CDR1 is MDHEN, CDR2 SYDVKM. The CDR3 reads CASTVTGGARLEQYF. Here the CDR3 DNA reads TGTGCCAGCACGGTGACAGGGGGCGCCCGTCTCGAGCAGTACTTC.

CDR3 loop: CATYEGGSNTEAFF. The CDR3 nucleotides read TGTGCCACCTACGAGGGGGGCTCGAACACTGAAGCTTTCTTT. The chain uses TRBV7-9 and TRBJ1-1; a possible D gene is TRBD1 (6 bases). CDR3 size: 14 residues. V dropped 10 bases and J dropped 1 base, with 16 bases sitting between them. CDR1 and CDR2 (germline): SEHNR, FQNEAQ (reference sequence). The complete variable domain, with remaining parts taken from reference TRBV7-9 and TRBJ1-1, reads DTGVSQNPRHKITKRGQNVTFRCDPISEHNRLYWYRQTLGQGPEFLTYFQNEAQLEKSRLLSDRFSAERPKGSFSTLEIQRTEQGDSAMYLCATYEGGSNTEAFFGQGTRLTVV.

This clonotype was observed a handful of times. The chain recombines TRBV19 with TRBJ2-2, with TRBD1 identical over 7 bases. The CDR3 spans 15 residues. V was clipped by 8 bases and J by 5 bases; unmatched bases: 11. CDR1 is LNHDA and CDR2 is SQIVND in the germline V gene (reference sequence). The DNA for the CDR3 is TGTGCCAGTTCCTCCAGGGGGATTAGGACCGGGGAGCTGTTTTTT. Its protein product is CASSSRGIRTGELFF. The full variable domain, rest sourced from reference TRBV19 and TRBJ2-2, is DGGITQSPKYLFRKEGQNVTLSCEQNLNHDAMYWYRQDPGQGLRLIYYSQIVNDFQKGDIAEGYSVSREKKESFPLTVTSAQKNPTAFYLCASSSRGIRTGELFFGEGSRLTVL.

This clonotype was detected only a few times. The chain has TRBV6-2 or TRBV6-3 and TRBJ2-5, with D perhaps matching TRBD1 (6 bases). CDR1 is MNHEY, CDR2 SVGEGT, per germline. Trimming shortened V by 0 bases and J by 4 bases, and 15 bases separated the two germline ends. The CDR3 has 16 amino acids. CDR3 sequence (DNA): TGTGCCAGCAGTTACTCGGCACCAGGGGAAGGAGAGACCCAGTACTTC. Its translation is CASSYSAPGEGETQYF.

This clonotype has at least ten counts. The J gene is TRBJ2-1, the V gene TRBV12-3 or TRBV12-4; D remains unclear. Trimming cost V 0 bases and J 8 bases, with 17 bases left between them. The CDR3 consists of 16 residues. The CDR3, as DNA: TGTGCCAGCAGTTTAGCGAGCCAGGCCTACGAGGATGAGCAGTTCTTC. Its translation: CASSLASQAYEDEQFF.

The V call is TRBV10-3, the J call TRBJ2-1; D is unresolved. V shed 4 bases and J shed 3 bases, with 10 bases lying between them. The CDR3 length is 14 residues. Germline-derived CDR1 and CDR2 are ENHRY and SYGVKD. The CDR3 is CAISVSPDYNEQFF. CDR3 DNA: TGTGCCATCAGTGTATCACCTGACTACAATGAGCAGTTCTTC.

This sequence joins TRBV2 and TRBJ1-1; no definite D call. The CDR3 extends over 14 amino acids. From germline, CDR1 is SNHLY and CDR2 FYNNEI. Deletions cut 5 bases from V and 3 bases from J, with 13 bases between. The CDR3 bases are TGTGCCAGCAGTTGGACCCGGAGCTACACTGAAGCTTTCTTT. Translating gives CASSWTRSYTEAFF.

This clonotype was observed many times. This chain uses TRBV28 with TRBJ2-1; perhaps D is TRBD1 or TRBD2 (5 bases each). The CDR3 is 11 amino acids. V was trimmed by 7 bases and J by 8 bases, leaving 9 bases between them. The germline gives CDR1 MDHEN, CDR2 SYDVKM. The CDR3 region has the DNA TGTGCCAGCACCCCGGGGCATGAGCAGTTCTTC. It is translated as CASTPGHEQFF.